Listed here are 32 T cell receptor beta chains from one sample, sequenced in a study of cytomegalovirus exposure and HLA in healthy donors. Here immunoSEQ multiplex PCR was the method, and the copy in TCRdb shows in-frame clones only, minus some. The profile shows some 110,000 clones, about 84% of them singletons. The material sequenced was PBMCs. The receptors originated from a man aged 18 to 35 in good health and CMV-seronegative.

V and J are TRBV5-1 and TRBJ2-7; 11 nucleotides align to TRBD1. J lost 6 bases, V lost 4 bases, and 9 bases had no gene match. This CDR3 contains 15 residues. In germline, CDR1 is SGHRS, CDR2 YFSETQ. CDR3 in amino acids: CASSLDRGRPGEQYF. The DNA for the CDR3 is TGCGCCAGCAGCCTGGACAGGGGGCGTCCTGGCGAGCAGTACTTC.

In this sample, this clone turned up a few times. This chain links TRBV5-1 with TRBJ2-7; no clear D. CDR1 is SGHRS, CDR2 YFSETQ, per germline. The CDR3 spans 13 residues. V lost 3 bases and J 6 bases, leaving 13 bases between the germline ends. Here the CDR3 DNA reads TGCGCCAGCAGCTCCGGGTCCTTGACCGAGCAGTACTTC. This sequence encodes CASSSGSLTEQYF.

The chain has TRBV29-1 and TRBJ2-1, with a tentative D call TRBD1 (5 bases). V was shortened by 4 bases and J by 10 bases, with 11 bases between the two germline ends. CDR1 SQVTM and CDR2 ANQGSEA come from the germline V gene. This CDR3 is built from 11 residues. CDR3 sequence: CSVVRGYEQFF. The CDR3 DNA reads TGCAGCGTTGTTAGGGGATACGAGCAGTTCTTC.

This clone was observed a few times. The chain joins TRBV5-1 to TRBJ2-7; 12 nucleotides line up with TRBD2. The length of the CDR3 is 17 residues. J gave up 4 bases and V 0 bases, and 8 bases lay outside the gene matches. Germline V gene sequence: CDR1 SGHRS, CDR2 YFSETQ. The DNA for the CDR3 is TGCGCCAGCAGCTTGGGGCCGACTAGCGGGAGCGGTTACGAGCAGTACTTC. Its translation is CASSLGPTSGSGYEQYF.

The chain couples TRBV2 to TRBJ2-7; tentatively, D is TRBD1 (6 bases). V was cut by 6 bases and J by 0 bases, with 12 bases left in between. The CDR3 runs to 14 residues. Germline V gene data show CDR1 as SNHLY and CDR2 as FYNNEI. Here the CDR3 DNA reads TGTGCCAGCAGCACAGGGTTCGGCTCCTACGAGCAGTACTTC. As protein: CASSTGFGSYEQYF.

V gene TRBV5-5 combines with J gene TRBJ2-3; weak D call: TRBD1 (6 bases). This CDR3 has 14 residues. Germline loops: CDR1 SGHKS, CDR2 YYEKEE (reference sequence). Trimming took 4 bases from V and 3 from J, leaving 12 bases between them. CDR3 DNA sequence: TGTGCCAGCAGCCTACGGACAGCGACAGATACGCAGTATTTT. Translation gives CASSLRTATDTQYF.

This clone was counted between two and nine times. The chain recombines TRBV5-8 with TRBJ2-4; 7 bases match TRBD1. Germline CDR1 reads SGHTS; CDR2 reads YDEGEE. The CDR3 extends over 15 amino acids. V trimming: 4 bases; J trimming: 6 bases; junction bases outside the gene matches: 10. The CDR3 here is CASSPRQGFPNIQYF. The DNA of the CDR3 is TGTGCCAGCAGCCCACGACAGGGTTTCCCAAACATTCAGTACTTC.

The gene calls are TRBV6-5 and TRBJ1-1; maybe TRBD1 (5 bases). Trimming took 5 bases from V and 10 from J, leaving 11 bases between them. From germline, CDR1 is MNHEY and CDR2 SVGAGI. The CDR3 length is 11 residues. The CDR3, as DNA: TGTGCCAGCAGTAGGGGCCTGGGAGCTTTCTTT. It encodes CASSRGLGAFF.

This clone was seen only once. The CDR3 bases are TGTGCCAGCAGCTTAGGACAGGGGGCGAAAAACATTCAGTACTTC. Translated, it gives CASSLGQGAKNIQYF. The chain joins TRBV7-8 to TRBJ2-4; 10 bases match TRBD1. J lost 4 bases, V lost 1 base, and 1 base had no gene match. The CDR3 is 15 amino acids. Germline V gene data show CDR1 as SGHVS and CDR2 as FQNEAQ.

This chain connects TRBV6-6 to TRBJ1-2; 7 bases are shared with TRBD1. Germline CDR1 and CDR2: MNHNY and SVGAGI (reference sequence). V lost 0 bases to trimming and J lost 7 bases; unmatched junction nucleotides: 5. The CDR3 sequence is 14 residues long. The CDR3 DNA reads as TGTGCCAGCAGTTACTCAGGGCAGGGGGGTGGCTACACCTTC. This codes for CASSYSGQGGGYTF.

There are a few counts of this clone. V gene TRBV14 combines with J gene TRBJ1-6; a weak D match, TRBD1 (6 bases). V lost 4 bases, J lost 10 bases, and 14 bases lay in between. The CDR3 consists of 14 residues. Germline CDR1 and CDR2: SGHDN and FVKESK. The CDR3 here is CASSRLGGYSPLHF. CDR3 DNA sequence: TGTGCCAGCAGCCGGCTAGGGGGTTACTCACCCCTCCACTTT.

The chain uses TRBV2 and TRBJ2-7; D might be TRBD2 (5 bases). This CDR3 comprises 13 residues. CDR1 is SNHLY, CDR2 FYNNEI, per germline. The germline V and J ends were trimmed by 4 bases and 3 bases, with 10 bases remaining between them. CDR3 sequence: CASSASGFYEQYF. CDR3 bases: TGTGCCAGCAGTGCAAGCGGCTTCTACGAGCAGTACTTC.

The CDR3 DNA reads TGTGCCAGCAGCTTGGGGACAGGGGGAAGGGTTAGCAATCAGCCCCAGCATTTT. Its protein is CASSLGTGGRVSNQPQHF. V is TRBV5-6 and J is TRBJ1-5; TRBD1 aligns across 10 bases. Trimming took 0 bases from V and 0 from J; bases not matched to a gene: 6. The CDR3 sequence is 18 residues long. Germline CDR1 reads SGHDT; CDR2 reads YYEEEE.

This clone was recorded a few times. CDR3 sequence reads: CASSGPGTGSQTQYF. The CDR3 DNA is TGTGCCAGCAGTGGCCCCGGGACCGGGAGCCAGACCCAGTACTTC. The V call is TRBV25-1, the J call TRBJ2-5; D may be TRBD2 (6 bases). Germline CDR1 and CDR2: MGHDK and SYGVNS. The V and J ends lost 4 bases and 6 bases respectively, with 18 bases between them. The CDR3 is 15 amino acids.

The chain recombines TRBV5-1 with TRBJ1-2, with a weak D call TRBD1 (5 bases). CDR1 is SGHRS and CDR2 is YFSETQ in the germline V gene. This CDR3 contains 15 residues. V lost 4 bases and J lost 5, with 18 bases in between. CDR3 sequence (DNA): TGCGCCAGCAGCCCACGGCGGGACCAAGCTTATGGCTACACCTTC. It specifies CASSPRRDQAYGYTF.

This chain links TRBV7-9 with TRBJ1-1; 8 bases map to TRBD1. With V trimmed by 5 bases and J by 4 bases, 12 bases remained unmatched. Germline V lookup: CDR1 SEHNR, CDR2 FQNEAQ (reference sequence). The CDR3 spans 16 residues. CDR3 in amino acids: CASSPTQGEVSTEAFF. CDR3 DNA sequence: TGTGCCAGCAGCCCAACACAGGGGGAAGTGAGCACTGAAGCTTTCTTT.

The genes are TRBV30 and TRBJ2-5; 7 bases line up with TRBD1. This CDR3 has 15 amino acids. In germline, CDR1 is GTSNPN, CDR2 SVGIG (reference sequence). Trimming removed 0 bases from V and 1 base from J; junction bases left unmatched: 5. CDR3 in DNA: TGTGCCTGGAGTGTACTGAGGGGGCTCCAAGAGACCCAGTACTTC. This translates into CAWSVLRGLQETQYF. Variable domain in full (rest from reference TRBV30 and TRBJ2-5): SQTIHQWPATLVQPVGSPLSLECTVEGTSNPNLYWYRQAAGRGLQLLFYSVGIGQISSEVPQNLSASRPQDRQFILSSKKLLLSDSGFYLCAWSVLRGLQETQYFGPGTRLLVL.

The chain is built from TRBV5-1 and TRBJ2-5, with D tentatively TRBD1 (5 bases). The V gene lost 4 bases and the J gene lost 2 bases, with 15 bases spanning the gap. Germline CDR1 is SGHRS and CDR2 is YFSETQ. This CDR3 is built from 15 residues. The CDR3 DNA reads TGCGCCAGCAGCCCCAGGGATTCAGCGCAAGAGACCCAGTACTTC. Translation: CASSPRDSAQETQYF.

This chain links TRBV5-1 with TRBJ1-1; 7 bases match TRBD1. Germline V gene data show CDR1 as SGHRS and CDR2 as YFSETQ. J gave up 5 bases and V 5 bases, and 12 bases lay outside the gene matches. This CDR3 is built from 15 residues. CDR3: CASSTATGVGTEAFF. CDR3 DNA sequence: TGCGCCAGCAGTACCGCCACAGGGGTTGGAACTGAAGCTTTCTTT.

The gene calls are TRBV9 and TRBJ2-7, with D maybe TRBD2 (6 bases). The CDR3 is made up of 16 amino acids. V dropped 0 bases and J dropped 1 base, with 14 bases sitting between them. CDR1 and CDR2 from the germline V gene are SGDLS and YYNGEE. The CDR3 DNA sequence: TGTGCCAGCAGCGTAGTGGGAACTAGCTCTTCCTACGAGCAGTACTTC. It codes for CASSVVGTSSSYEQYF. Together with reference TRBV9 and TRBJ2-7, the CDR3 gives the full variable domain: DSGVTQTPKHLITATGQRVTLRCSPRSGDLSVYWYQQSLDQGLQFLIQYYNGEERAKGNILERFSAQQFPDLHSELNLSSLELGDSALYFCASSVVGTSSSYEQYFGPGTRLTVT.

This chain links TRBV6-5 with TRBJ1-2; D is uncertain. The CDR3 contains 15 residues. The V end lost 5 bases, the J end lost 4 bases, and 17 bases lay between the germline ends. CDR1 MNHEY and CDR2 SVGAGI come from the germline V gene. The CDR3: CASSAGDGIGYGYTF. CDR3 in DNA: TGTGCCAGCAGTGCGGGCGACGGGATCGGCTATGGCTACACCTTC.

The chain is built from TRBV29-1 and TRBJ1-1; no clear D. The length of the CDR3 is 13 residues. Looked up from germline, CDR1 is SQVTM and CDR2 is ANQGSEA. V gave up 6 bases and J gave up 2 bases, with 13 bases separating them. CDR3 region: CSVVETSNTEAFF. CDR3 in DNA: TGCAGCGTCGTCGAGACATCTAACACTGAAGCTTTCTTT.

This clone has a handful of counts. The gene calls are TRBV5-1 and TRBJ1-2, with a possible D match to TRBD1 (5 bases). Trimming took off 3 bases at V and 7 bases at J, with 16 bases between the two ends. Germline CDR1 SGHRS, CDR2 YFSETQ. This CDR3 is built from 14 residues. The CDR3 DNA is TGCGCCAGCAGCTCGACAGTGACGATCGGTGGCTACACCTTC. Its protein product is CASSSTVTIGGYTF.

The chain joins TRBV2 to TRBJ2-1; the match to TRBD2 covers 10 bases. This CDR3 region has 16 residues. Per germline, CDR1 SNHLY and CDR2 FYNNEI. The junction had 6 bases not matched to a gene; V was cut back by 0 bases and J by 7 bases. CDR3 protein: CASSEALGLALNEQFF. The CDR3 DNA is TGTGCCAGCAGTGAAGCGCTGGGACTAGCGCTGAATGAGCAGTTCTTC.

This clone is a singleton in its sample. This chain links TRBV13 with TRBJ2-7; 8 positions match TRBD1. Unmatched junction bases numbered 7, after V lost 3 bases and J lost 3 bases. Germline CDR1 is PRHDT and CDR2 is FYEKMQ (reference sequence). The CDR3 covers 15 residues. CDR3 protein: CASSFRTGLVYEQYF. In nucleotides, the CDR3 is TGTGCCAGCAGCTTTAGGACAGGGTTAGTCTACGAGCAGTACTTC.

The gene calls are TRBV6-1 and TRBJ1-3, with D uncertain. The germline V gene has CDR1 MNHNS and CDR2 SASEGT. Trimming left V 0 bases short and J 0 bases short, with 6 bases between. There are 15 residues in the CDR3. In nucleotides, the CDR3 is TGTGCCAGCAGTGAAGCCGGACTCTCTGGAAACACCATATATTTT. This sequence encodes CASSEAGLSGNTIYF.

This chain uses TRBV25-1 with TRBJ2-7, with TRBD2 as a possible D gene (5 bases). Trimming took 0 bases from V and 3 from J, leaving 18 bases between them. The length of the CDR3 is 17 residues. Per germline, CDR1 MGHDK and CDR2 SYGVNS. Written as DNA, the CDR3 is TGTGCCAGCAGTGAATATTCTTTCCTGAACGGAGGCTACGAGCAGTACTTC. As protein: CASSEYSFLNGGYEQYF.

The V gene is TRBV6-6, the J gene TRBJ2-3; 9 bases line up with TRBD2. Germline V CDR1 and CDR2: MNHNY, SVGAGI (reference sequence). Unmatched junction bases numbered 7, after V lost 2 bases and J lost 4 bases. The CDR3 length is 16 residues. CDR3 loop: CASSYGRPSGADTQYF. DNA for the CDR3: TGTGCCAGCAGTTACGGTCGGCCTAGCGGGGCAGATACGCAGTATTTT.

The rearrangement joins TRBV29-1 to TRBJ1-3; weak D call: TRBD1 (5 bases). Germline V lookup: CDR1 SQVTM, CDR2 ANQGSEA. Trimming shortened V by 7 bases and J by 3 bases, and 10 bases separated the two germline ends. This CDR3 has 12 residues. CDR3 in amino acids: CSAGQLGNTIYF. The CDR3 nucleotides read TGCAGCGCCGGACAACTTGGAAACACCATATATTTT.

V usage is TRBV5-1 and J usage is TRBJ1-5, with D tentatively TRBD1 (5 bases). Germline V gene lookup returns CDR1 SGHRS and CDR2 YFSETQ. Trimming removed 0 bases at V and 5 bases at J, with 9 bases between. CDR3 length equals 14 residues. CDR3 amino acids: CASSLEGADQPQHF. The CDR3 DNA sequence: TGCGCCAGCAGCTTGGAAGGGGCCGATCAGCCCCAGCATTTT.

The chain links TRBV20-1 to TRBJ2-1; D possibly corresponds to TRBD2 (5 bases). The CDR3 sequence is 11 residues long. V dropped 2 bases and J dropped 6 bases, with 5 bases sitting between them. Germline loops: CDR1 DFQATT, CDR2 SNEGSKA (reference sequence). The CDR3 DNA sequence: TGCAGTGCTAGAAGCGGCAATGAGCAGTTCTTC. This sequence encodes CSARSGNEQFF.

The gene calls are TRBV5-6 and TRBJ1-5, with D perhaps TRBD1 (6 bases). CDR3 length equals 17 residues. CDR1 is SGHDT and CDR2 is YYEEEE in the germline V gene. Trimming stripped 0 bases from V and 4 bases from J, with 17 bases between. CDR3 in DNA: TGTGCCAGCAGCTTGGGGGCCCTCAGGGGTGGGAATCAGCCCCAGCATTTT. This sequence encodes CASSLGALRGGNQPQHF.